The entry below describes one TCR beta chain. No antigen is known for it. This sample was included in a study of CD8+CD57+ T cells in acquired aplastic anemia. Study at large: Sorted CD4+ and CD8+ cells gave a mean 3.2 ug DNA, range 0.2 to 27.4 ug. Whole-study findings and limits: Patients and controls shared around 30 CD8+ CDR3 sequences. A significant difference in CD8+ Simpson's diversity between patients and controls was not found.

V was clipped by 2 bases and J by 6 bases, with 5 bases between them. CDR3 length equals 13 residues. Genomic DNA provided the template from which TCR beta VDJ and CDR3 profiles were obtained. TCRdb re-analysed the reads in MiXCR, keeping a single row per CDR3 protein. The table records about 270,000 distinct CDR3 sequences, 55% to 60% of them present only once. The sequence derives from a human donor with severe aplastic anemia or a healthy control (not recorded which). The chain has TRBV12-3 or TRBV12-4 and TRBJ1-6; D unresolved. The sequencing sample was made of sorted CD4+, CD8+, or CD8+CD57+ T cells (not recorded which) from PBMCs. DNA of the CDR3: TGTGCCAGCAGTTTAATCCTTAATTCACCCCTCCACTTT. It translates to CASSLILNSPLHF.